Included here is one TCR beta chain sequence, with context. The sample originates from a study of Graves' ophthalmopathy and Graves' hyperthyroidism. Overall study context: Peripheral blood sampling preceded any treatment and occurred at initial diagnosis.

This CDR3 is 14 amino acids long. V was pared by 5 bases and J by 3 bases, with 14 bases between. Germline V gene sequence: CDR1 MNHEY, CDR2 SMNVEV (reference sequence). Transcripts of RNA were the source for amplifying TCR beta CDR3 regions. Following a first-round RT-PCR that used HTBI primers, a second-round multiplex PCR was carried out. MiXCR, run by TCRdb on the multiplex PCR reads, gives a single entry per CDR3 protein. Among about 620,000 distinct CDR3 sequences, around a fifth were seen once, and the ten largest hold approximately 7.7%. Hyperthyroidism patients, all newly diagnosed, had under 2 months' duration and ages of 18 to 65.

The receptor comes from a woman aged 18-30 years with stable Graves' hyperthyroidism. Some clones in this sample may be carry-over from other donors' samples. The V gene is TRBV27, the J gene TRBJ2-7; D might be TRBD1 (6 bases). The sequencing sample was made of peripheral blood. CDR3 protein: CASSQGGASYEQYF. The CDR3 nucleotides are TGTGCCAGCAGTCAAGGGGGAGCGAGCTACGAGCAGTACTTC.